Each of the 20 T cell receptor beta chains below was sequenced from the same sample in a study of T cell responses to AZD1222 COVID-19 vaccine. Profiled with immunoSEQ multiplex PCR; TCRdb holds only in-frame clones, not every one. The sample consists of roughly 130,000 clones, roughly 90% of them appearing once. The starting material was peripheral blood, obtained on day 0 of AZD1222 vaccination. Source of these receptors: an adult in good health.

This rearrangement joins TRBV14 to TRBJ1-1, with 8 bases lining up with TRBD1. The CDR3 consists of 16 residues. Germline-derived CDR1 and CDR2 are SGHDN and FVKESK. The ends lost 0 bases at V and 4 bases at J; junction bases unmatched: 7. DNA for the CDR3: TGTGCCAGCAGCCAAGACTTGAATCAGGGGGCCACTGAAGCTTTCTTT. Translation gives CASSQDLNQGATEAFF.

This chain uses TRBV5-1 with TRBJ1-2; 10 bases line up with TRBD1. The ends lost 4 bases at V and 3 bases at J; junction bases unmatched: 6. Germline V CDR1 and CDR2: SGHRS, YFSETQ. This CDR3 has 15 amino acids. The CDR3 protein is CASSLGGTGDYGYTF. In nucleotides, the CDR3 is TGCGCCAGCAGCCTTGGTGGGACAGGGGACTATGGCTACACCTTC. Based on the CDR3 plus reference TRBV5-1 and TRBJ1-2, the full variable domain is KAGVTQTPRYLIKTRGQQVTLSCSPISGHRSVSWYQQTPGQGLQFLFEYFSETQRNKGNFPGRFSGRQFSNSRSEMNVSTLELGDSALYLCASSLGGTGDYGYTFGSGTRLTVV.

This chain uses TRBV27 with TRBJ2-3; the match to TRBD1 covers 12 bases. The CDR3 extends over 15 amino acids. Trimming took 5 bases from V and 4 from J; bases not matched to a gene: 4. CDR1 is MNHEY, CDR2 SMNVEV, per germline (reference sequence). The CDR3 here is CASSRDRGRPDTQYF. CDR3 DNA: TGTGCCAGCAGTCGGGACAGGGGGCGCCCAGATACGCAGTATTTT.

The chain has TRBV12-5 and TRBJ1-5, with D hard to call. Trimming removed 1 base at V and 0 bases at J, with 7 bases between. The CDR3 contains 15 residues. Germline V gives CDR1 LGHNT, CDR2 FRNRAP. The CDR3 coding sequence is TGTGCTAGTGGTTTGGGTGACCCTAGCAATCAGCCCCAGCATTTT. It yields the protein CASGLGDPSNQPQHF.

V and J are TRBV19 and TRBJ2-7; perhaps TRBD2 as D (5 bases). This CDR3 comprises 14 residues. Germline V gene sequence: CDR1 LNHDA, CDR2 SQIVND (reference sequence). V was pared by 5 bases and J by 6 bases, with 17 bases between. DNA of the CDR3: TGTGCCAGTAGTCCCACGGGGAGTTCGGGCGAGCAGTACTTC. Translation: CASSPTGSSGEQYF. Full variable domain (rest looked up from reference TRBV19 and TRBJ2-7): DGGITQSPKYLFRKEGQNVTLSCEQNLNHDAMYWYRQDPGQGLRLIYYSQIVNDFQKGDIAEGYSVSREKKESFPLTVTSAQKNPTAFYLCASSPTGSSGEQYFGPGTRLTVT.

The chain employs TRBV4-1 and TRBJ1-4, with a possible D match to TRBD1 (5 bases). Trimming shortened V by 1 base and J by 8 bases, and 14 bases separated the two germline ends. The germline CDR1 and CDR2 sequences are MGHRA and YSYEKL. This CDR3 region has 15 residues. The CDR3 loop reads CASSQVGLGDEKLFF. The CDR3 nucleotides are TGCGCCAGCAGCCAAGTCGGCCTCGGGGACGAAAAACTGTTTTTT.

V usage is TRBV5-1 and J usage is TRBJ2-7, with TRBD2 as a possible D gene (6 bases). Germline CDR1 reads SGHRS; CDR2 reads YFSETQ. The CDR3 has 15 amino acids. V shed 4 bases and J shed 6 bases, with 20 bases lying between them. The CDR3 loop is CASSTEGTAPREQYF. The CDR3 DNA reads TGCGCCAGCAGCACGGAGGGGACTGCCCCTCGCGAGCAGTACTTC.

In DNA, the CDR3 is TGTGCCACCAGTGATTCAGCGGGGCAACAGTTCTTC. Protein sequence: CATSDSAGQQFF. This chain joins TRBV24-1 and TRBJ2-1, with 7 bases identical to TRBD2. Germline trimming cut 2 bases from V and 13 bases from J; bases unmatched to any gene: 4. This CDR3 has 12 residues. CDR1 KGHDR and CDR2 SFDVKD come from the germline V gene.

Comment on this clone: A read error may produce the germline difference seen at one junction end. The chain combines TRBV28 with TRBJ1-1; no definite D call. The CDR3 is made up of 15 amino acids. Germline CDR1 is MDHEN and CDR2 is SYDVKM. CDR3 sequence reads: CASSLWRQVNTEAFF. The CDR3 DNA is TGTGCCAGCAGCTTATGGAGGCAAGTGAACACTGAAGCTTTCTTT.

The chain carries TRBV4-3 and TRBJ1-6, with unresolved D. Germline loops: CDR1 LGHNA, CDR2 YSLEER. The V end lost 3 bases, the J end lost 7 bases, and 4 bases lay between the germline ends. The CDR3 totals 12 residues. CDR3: CASSHANSPLHF. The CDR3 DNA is TGCGCCAGCAGCCATGCGAATTCACCCCTCCACTTT.

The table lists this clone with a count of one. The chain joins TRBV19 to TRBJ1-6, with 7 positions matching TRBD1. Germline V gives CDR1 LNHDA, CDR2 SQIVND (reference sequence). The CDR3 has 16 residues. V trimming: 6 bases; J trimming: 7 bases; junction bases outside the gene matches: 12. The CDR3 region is CASSRRQGPRNSPLHF. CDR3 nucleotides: TGTGCCAGTAGCCGAAGACAGGGCCCTCGCAATTCACCCCTCCACTTT.

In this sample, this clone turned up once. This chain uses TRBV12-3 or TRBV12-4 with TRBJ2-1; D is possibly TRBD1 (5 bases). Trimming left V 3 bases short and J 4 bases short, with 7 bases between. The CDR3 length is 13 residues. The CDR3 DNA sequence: TGTGCCAGCAGTTTTAGACAGTACAATGAGCAGTTCTTC. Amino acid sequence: CASSFRQYNEQFF.

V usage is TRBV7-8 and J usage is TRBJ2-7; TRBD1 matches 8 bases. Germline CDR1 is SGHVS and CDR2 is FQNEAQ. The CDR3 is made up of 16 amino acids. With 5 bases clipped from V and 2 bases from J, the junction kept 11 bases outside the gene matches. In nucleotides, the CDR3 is TGTGCCAGCAGCCAACGTGCGGGGACAGGAGCCTACGAGCAGTACTTC. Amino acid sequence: CASSQRAGTGAYEQYF.

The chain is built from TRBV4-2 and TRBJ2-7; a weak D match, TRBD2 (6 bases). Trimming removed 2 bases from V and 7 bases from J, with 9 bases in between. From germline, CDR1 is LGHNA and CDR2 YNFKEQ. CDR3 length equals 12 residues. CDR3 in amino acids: CASSQLAKEQYF. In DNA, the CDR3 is TGTGCCAGCAGCCAACTAGCGAAGGAGCAGTACTTC.

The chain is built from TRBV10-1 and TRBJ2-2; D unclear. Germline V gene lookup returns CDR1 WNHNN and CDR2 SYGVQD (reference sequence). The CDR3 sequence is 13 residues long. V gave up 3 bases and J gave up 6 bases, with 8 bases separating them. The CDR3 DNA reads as TGCGCCAGCAGTGAAAGTGGGGCCGGGGAGCTGTTTTTT. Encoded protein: CASSESGAGELFF.

The CDR3 is CAWGLAEISSYEQYF. The CDR3, as DNA: TGTGCCTGGGGATTAGCGGAAATAAGCTCCTACGAGCAGTACTTC. The chain links TRBV30 to TRBJ2-7; TRBD2 might be the D (6 bases). Germline V CDR1 and CDR2: GTSNPN, SVGIG (reference sequence). The V end was cut by 5 bases, the J end by 0 bases, with 17 bases between. The CDR3 loop spans 15 amino acids.

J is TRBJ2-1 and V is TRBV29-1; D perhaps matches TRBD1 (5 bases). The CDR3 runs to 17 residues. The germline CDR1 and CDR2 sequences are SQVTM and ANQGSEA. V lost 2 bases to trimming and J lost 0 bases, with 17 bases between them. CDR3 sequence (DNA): TGCAGCGTTGAAAAGTGGGCAGGGCAATCCTCCTACAATGAGCAGTTCTTC. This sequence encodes CSVEKWAGQSSYNEQFF.

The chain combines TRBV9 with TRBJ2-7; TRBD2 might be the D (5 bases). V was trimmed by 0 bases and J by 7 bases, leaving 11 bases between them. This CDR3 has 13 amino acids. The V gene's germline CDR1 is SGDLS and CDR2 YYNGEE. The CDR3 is CASSVVGSGEQYF. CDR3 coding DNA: TGTGCCAGCAGCGTAGTGGGGTCGGGGGAGCAGTACTTC.

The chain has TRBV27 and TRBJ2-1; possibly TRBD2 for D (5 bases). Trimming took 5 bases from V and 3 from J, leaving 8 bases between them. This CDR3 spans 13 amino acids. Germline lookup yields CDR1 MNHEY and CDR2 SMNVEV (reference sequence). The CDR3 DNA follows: TGTGCCAGCAGTCGGGGAGTCTACAATGAGCAGTTCTTC. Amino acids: CASSRGVYNEQFF.

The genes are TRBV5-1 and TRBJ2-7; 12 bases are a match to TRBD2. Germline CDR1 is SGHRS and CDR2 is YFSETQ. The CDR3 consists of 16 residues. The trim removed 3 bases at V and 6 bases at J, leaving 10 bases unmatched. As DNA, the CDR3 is TGCGCCAGCAGCTCGACTAGCGGGAGAATTTCGGGCGAGCAGTACTTC. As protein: CASSSTSGRISGEQYF.